The T cell receptor beta chain described here comes from a study of patients and donors after allogeneic stem cell transplantation. TCRdb re-derived calls from the RT-PCR reads in MiXCR, one entry per CDR3 protein. The sample lists roughly 180,000 distinct CDR3 sequences; more than 35% were seen once. The clonotype was recovered from a human donor who was either an allogeneic HSCT recipient or a stem cell or donor lymphocyte infusion donor (not recorded which). It is not recorded whose cells these are; they may come from a transplant donor. What was sequenced was blood, either unsorted or a sorted T cell fraction (not recorded which).

The CDR3 region has the DNA TGTGCCATCAGTTTACAGGGGGGCAATGAGCAGTTCTTC. Translation gives CAISLQGGNEQFF. The rearrangement links TRBV10-3 to TRBJ2-1; TRBD1 aligns across 8 bases. This CDR3 is 13 amino acids long. The V and J ends lost 5 bases and 6 bases, in that order; junction bases with no gene match: 3. The germline CDR1 and CDR2 sequences are ENHRY and SYGVKD.